This is a list of T cell receptor beta chains from one sample in a study of T cell responses to AZD1222 COVID-19 vaccine. Measured with immunoSEQ multiplex PCR; TCRdb has only the in-frame clones, and not every one. The table lists about 49,000 clones, more than 65% of them singletons. The sequences come from peripheral blood, collected on day 0 of MenACWY control vaccination. These receptors originate from an adult in good health. CDR3s include the opening cysteine and the closing phenylalanine or tryptophan.

V: TRBV6-5
J: TRBJ1-1
CDR3: CVSSPLGGRGEAFF

V: TRBV6-5
J: TRBJ1-4
CDR3: CASSYGTGNEKLFF

V: TRBV5-1
J: TRBJ2-7
CDR3: CASSWTLAGGAYEQYF

V: TRBV19
J: TRBJ1-2
CDR3: CASSPQNHGYTF

V: TRBV10-3
J: TRBJ2-7
CDR3: CAISESKQGGEQYF

V: TRBV18
J: TRBJ2-2
CDR3: CASSPRTVIGELFF

V: TRBV28
J: TRBJ2-3
CDR3: CASETSSTSTDTQYF

V: TRBV10-3
J: TRBJ2-7
CDR3: CATQGSSYEQYF

V: TRBV11-2
J: TRBJ2-1
CDR3: CASSPGSSYNEQFF

V: TRBV7-9
J: TRBJ2-1
CDR3: CASSLGQLFGNEQFF

V: TRBV27
J: TRBJ2-1
CDR3: CASSPRASGNEQFF

V: TRBV9
J: TRBJ1-3
CDR3: CASSVGLAYSGNTIYF

V: TRBV7-2
J: TRBJ1-2
CDR3: CASSKLPYGYTF

V: TRBV20-1
J: TRBJ1-2
CDR3: CSASGVGYSEGYTF

V: TRBV28
J: TRBJ1-1
CDR3: CASVDSRTEAFF

V: TRBV11-2
J: TRBJ1-1
CDR3: CASSFPRQNTEAFF

V: TRBV3-1/TRBV3-2
J: TRBJ2-1
CDR3: CASSQDTGLAGPSSYNEQFF

V: TRBV30
J: TRBJ1-1
CDR3: CAWSRSRGGNTEAFF

V: TRBV28
J: TRBJ1-5
CDR3: CASRITGGSNQPQHF

V: TRBV28
J: TRBJ2-2
CDR3: CASSPPAGGPPGELFF

V: TRBV5-6
J: TRBJ1-3
CDR3: CASSLSPGSFRQGNTIYF

V: TRBV9
J: TRBJ1-5
CDR3: CASSPNRGTQPQHF

V: TRBV2
J: TRBJ1-1
CDR3: CASTVNTEAFF

V: TRBV27
J: TRBJ2-6
CDR3: CASSLSGHGGSGANVLTF

V: TRBV29-1
J: TRBJ1-1
CDR3: CSVAITEAFF

V: TRBV24-1
J: TRBJ2-1
CDR3: CATSDRTSGSVNEQFF

V: TRBV7-8
J: TRBJ1-3
CDR3: CASSPWTGGAGNTIYF

V: TRBV7-9
J: TRBJ1-3
CDR3: CASSLEGSGNTIYF

V: TRBV4-1
J: TRBJ1-2
CDR3: CASSQGVPLTNYGYTF

V: TRBV9
J: TRBJ2-1
CDR3: CASSVAGGGFSSYNEQFF

V: TRBV7-6
J: TRBJ1-2
CDR3: CASSPGQTFYGYTF

V: TRBV6-4
J: TRBJ2-1
CDR3: CASSILAGGPNEQFF

V: TRBV15
J: TRBJ2-3
CDR3: CATSRGSTASLFTQYF

V: TRBV10-3
J: TRBJ2-3
CDR3: CAISDPTLSTDTQYF

V: TRBV10-2
J: TRBJ2-2
CDR3: CASTLMGDAGELFF

V: TRBV7-3
J: TRBJ1-5
CDR3: CASSQLSGGRGQPQHF

V: TRBV5-4
J: TRBJ1-1
CDR3: CASSLDRGLSEAFF

V: TRBV6-4
J: TRBJ2-3
CDR3: CASSQRAGGTDTQYF

V: TRBV19
J: TRBJ1-1
CDR3: CASSFSVNTEAFF

V: TRBV14
J: TRBJ2-1
CDR3: CASSQGGGVQFF

V: TRBV7-8
J: TRBJ1-4
CDR3: CASSLTGAREKLFF

V: TRBV29-1
J: TRBJ2-7
CDR3: CSVELAGGGYEQYF

V: TRBV6-1
J: TRBJ2-2
CDR3: CASSEIIGRETGELFF

V: TRBV4-1
J: TRBJ2-7
CDR3: CASSRGLTYEQYF

V: TRBV2
J: TRBJ1-5
CDR3: CASSEYRENNQPQHF

V: TRBV5-6
J: TRBJ2-1
CDR3: CASSHVAGGRVEQFF

V: TRBV25-1
J: TRBJ1-5
CDR3: CASSEMGNQPQHF

V: TRBV28
J: TRBJ1-5
CDR3: CASSLGIRRANQPQHF

V: TRBV15
J: TRBJ2-2
CDR3: CATSRALAGGPDTGELFF

V: TRBV19
J: TRBJ2-7
CDR3: CASSIQGLHEQYF

V: TRBV5-8
J: TRBJ2-2
CDR3: CASSSQGRTNTGELFF

V: TRBV12-3/TRBV12-4
J: TRBJ1-1
CDR3: CASSSNEVRAFF